Included here is one T cell receptor beta chain sequence, with context. Its antigen is unidentified. Trimming shortened V by 6 bases and J by 4 bases, and 15 bases separated the two germline ends. The CDR3 is 14 residues long. In germline, CDR1 is MNHEY, CDR2 SVGAGI. Whole-study findings and limits: The TCR gene usage of tumor memory CD4+ T cells clustered together with blood and lymph node memory CD4+ cells and with lymph node naive CD4+ cells. The larger-cohort validation was restricted to a single TCR beta V-J rearrangement rather than whole repertoires. Tumor Tregs overlapped most with tumor, then blood, naive CD4+ cells.

Full-length variable regions came from constant-region reverse primers plus semi-nested Nested Universal Primer A PCR. TCRdb analysed the 5' RACE reads with MiXCR anew, one entry per CDR3 protein. The repertoire includes roughly 8,600 distinct CDR3 sequences, about 50% of them detected once, and approximately 5% sits in the top ten. V is TRBV6-5 and J is TRBJ1-2, with D tentatively TRBD1 (6 bases). Sample: memory CD4+ T cells sorted from a lymph node. This sample's subset: memory CD4+ T cells, CD4+CD45RO+CD25-. The source of this sequence is a female donor with breast cancer. The CDR3 spells CASREGGGSYGYTF. The CDR3 DNA follows: TGTGCCAGCAGGGAGGGGGGGGGAAGCTATGGCTACACCTTC.